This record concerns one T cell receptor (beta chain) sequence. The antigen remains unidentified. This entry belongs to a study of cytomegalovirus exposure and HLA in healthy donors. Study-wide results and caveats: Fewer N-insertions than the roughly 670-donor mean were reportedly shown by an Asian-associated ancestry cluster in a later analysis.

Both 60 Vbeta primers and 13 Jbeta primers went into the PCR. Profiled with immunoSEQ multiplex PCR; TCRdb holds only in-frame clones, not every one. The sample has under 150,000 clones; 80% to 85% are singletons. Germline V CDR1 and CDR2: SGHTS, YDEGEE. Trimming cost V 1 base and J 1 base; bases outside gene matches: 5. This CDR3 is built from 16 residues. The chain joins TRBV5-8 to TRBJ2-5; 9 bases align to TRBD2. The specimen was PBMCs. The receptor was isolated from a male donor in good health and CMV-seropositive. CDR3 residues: CASSLSLAGTQETQYF. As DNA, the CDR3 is TGTGCCAGCAGCTTGTCCCTAGCGGGGACCCAAGAGACCCAGTACTTC.